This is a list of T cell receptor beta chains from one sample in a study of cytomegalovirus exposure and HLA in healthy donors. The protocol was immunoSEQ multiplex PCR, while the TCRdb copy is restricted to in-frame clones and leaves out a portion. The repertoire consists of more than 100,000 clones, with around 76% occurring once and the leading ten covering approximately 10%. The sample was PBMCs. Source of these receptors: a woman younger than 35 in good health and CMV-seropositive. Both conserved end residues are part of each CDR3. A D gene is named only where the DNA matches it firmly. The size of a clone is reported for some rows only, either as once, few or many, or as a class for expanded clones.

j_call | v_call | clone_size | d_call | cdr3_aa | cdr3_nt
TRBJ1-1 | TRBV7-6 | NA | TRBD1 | CASSPDRGASGRTEAFF | TGTGCCAGCAGCCCGGACAGGGGAGCCTCGGGGAGGACTGAAGCTTTCTTT
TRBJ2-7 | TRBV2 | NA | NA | CASSAGITETYEQYF | TGTGCCAGCAGTGCAGGTATTACAGAGACCTACGAGCAGTACTTC
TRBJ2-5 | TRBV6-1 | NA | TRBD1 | CASSDRGRGETQYF | TGTGCCAGCTCGGACAGGGGGCGAGGAGAGACCCAGTACTTC
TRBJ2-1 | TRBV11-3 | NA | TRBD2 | CASSSLAGVEQFF | TGTGCCAGCAGTTCCCTAGCGGGAGTTGAGCAGTTCTTC
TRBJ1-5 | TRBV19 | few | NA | CASSPGGVGNQPQHF | TGTGCCAGTAGCCCTGGGGGGGTGGGGAATCAGCCCCAGCATTTT
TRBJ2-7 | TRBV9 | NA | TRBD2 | CASSAREGDPHEQYF | TGTGCCAGCAGCGCCCGGGAGGGCGATCCCCACGAGCAGTACTTC
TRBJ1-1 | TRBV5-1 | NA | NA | CASSPPGGDLAEAFF | TGCGCCAGCAGCCCCCCGGGAGGGGATCTCGCTGAAGCTTTCTTT
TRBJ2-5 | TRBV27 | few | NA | CASSPRRVEGGTQYF | TGTGCCAGCAGTCCCAGACGAGTAGAGGGAGGGACCCAGTACTTC
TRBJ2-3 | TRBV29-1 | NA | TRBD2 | CSVVGGRDTDTQYF | TGCAGCGTTGTCGGTGGGAGGGACACAGATACGCAGTATTTT
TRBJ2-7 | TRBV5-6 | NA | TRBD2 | CASSPGPPSGGNYEQYF | TGTGCCAGCAGCCCGGGGCCTCCCAGCGGGGGGAACTACGAGCAGTACTTC
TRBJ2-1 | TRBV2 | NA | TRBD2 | CASGGLAGDHEQFF | TGTGCCAGCGGTGGACTAGCGGGAGATCATGAGCAGTTCTTC
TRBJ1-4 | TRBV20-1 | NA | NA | CSARVREKLFF | TGCAGTGCTAGAGTCCGTGAAAAACTGTTTTTT
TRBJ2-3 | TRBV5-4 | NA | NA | CASSLSSSTDTQYF | TGTGCCAGCAGCTTGAGCTCTAGCACAGATACGCAGTATTTT
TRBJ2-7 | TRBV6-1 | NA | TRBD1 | CASSRDRRAYEQYF | TGTGCCAGCAGCCGGGACAGACGGGCCTACGAGCAGTACTTC
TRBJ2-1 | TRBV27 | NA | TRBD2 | CASSFVGGGALGYEQFF | TGTGCCAGCAGTTTTGTGGGCGGGGGGGCTCTCGGTTATGAGCAGTTCTTC
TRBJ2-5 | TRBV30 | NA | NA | CAWSVLSRTQYF | TGTGCCTGGAGTGTCTTGAGCCGGACCCAGTACTTC
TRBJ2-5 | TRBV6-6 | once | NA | CASSSGVLSGETQYF | TGTGCCAGCAGTTCCGGGGTCTTGTCTGGGGAGACCCAGTACTTC
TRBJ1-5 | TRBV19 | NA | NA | CASSSGDSNQPQHF | TGTGCCAGTAGTAGCGGTGATAGCAATCAGCCCCAGCATTTT
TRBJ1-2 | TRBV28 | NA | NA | CASSALQGGYTF | TGTGCCAGCAGTGCCCTACAGGGAGGCTACACCTTC
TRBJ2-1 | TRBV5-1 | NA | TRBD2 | CASSDPPSGRAGNNNEQFF | TGCGCCAGCAGCGACCCCCCTAGCGGGAGGGCCGGGAATAACAATGAGCAGTTCTTC
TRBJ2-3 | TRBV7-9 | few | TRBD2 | CASSSPTSGGYTDTQYF | TGTGCCAGCAGCTCCCCAACTAGCGGGGGGTACACAGATACGCAGTATTTT
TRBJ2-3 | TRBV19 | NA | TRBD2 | CASSTSGGGTDTQYF | TGTGCCAGTAGCACTAGCGGGGGAGGTACAGATACGCAGTATTTT
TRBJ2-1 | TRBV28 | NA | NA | CASLPSSYNEQFF | TGTGCCAGCTTGCCTAGCTCCTACAATGAGCAGTTCTTC
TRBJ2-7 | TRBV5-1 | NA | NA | CASSLLSDEQYF | TGCGCCAGCAGCTTGCTGTCCGACGAGCAGTACTTC
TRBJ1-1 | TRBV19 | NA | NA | CASRTTLTELVSEAFF | TGTGCCAGTAGAACTACCTTGACAGAGCTAGTCTCTGAAGCTTTCTTT
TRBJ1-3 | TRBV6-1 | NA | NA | CASSEGRGNTIYF | TGTGCCAGCAGTGAGGGCCGTGGAAACACCATATATTTT
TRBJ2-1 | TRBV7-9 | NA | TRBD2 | CASSRTSGVSSYNEQFF | TGTGCCAGCAGTAGGACTAGCGGGGTGAGCTCCTACAATGAGCAGTTCTTC
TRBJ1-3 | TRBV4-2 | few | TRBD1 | CASSQLDRGTGNTIYF | TGTGCCAGCAGCCAACTTGACAGGGGGACTGGAAACACCATATATTTT
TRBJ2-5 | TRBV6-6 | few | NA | CASREATRKTQYF | TGTGCCAGCAGAGAGGCGACTCGGAAGACCCAGTACTTC
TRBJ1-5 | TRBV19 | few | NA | CASGQNSNQPQHF | TGTGCCAGCGGACAGAATAGCAATCAGCCCCAGCATTTT
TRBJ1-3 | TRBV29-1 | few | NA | CSVRRSSGNTIYF | TGCAGCGTCAGACGGAGCTCTGGAAACACCATATATTTT
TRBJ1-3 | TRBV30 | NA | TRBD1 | CAWRDRGRGGNTIYF | TGTGCCTGGAGGGACAGGGGGCGAGGTGGAAACACCATATATTTT
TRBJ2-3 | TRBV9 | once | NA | CASSAPPAGVTDTQYF | TGTGCCAGCAGCGCCCCCCCGGCGGGCGTCACAGATACGCAGTATTTT
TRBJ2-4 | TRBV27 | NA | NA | CASRLLGAAKNIQYF | TGTGCCAGCAGACTCTTGGGGGCCGCCAAAAACATTCAGTACTTC
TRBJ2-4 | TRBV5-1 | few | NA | CASSTADIQYF | TGCGCCAGCAGCACTGCGGACATTCAGTACTTC
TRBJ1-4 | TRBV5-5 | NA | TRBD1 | CASSWTGIHRITNEKLFF | TGTGCCAGCAGCTGGACAGGGATCCACCGAATAACTAATGAAAAACTGTTTTTT
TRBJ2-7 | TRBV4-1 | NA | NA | CASSPRGATTYEQYF | TGCGCCAGCAGCCCGCGGGGAGCAACCACCTACGAGCAGTACTTC
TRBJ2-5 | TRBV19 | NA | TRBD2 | CASSISGVAGEQETQYF | TGTGCCAGTAGTATATCAGGGGTAGCGGGAGAACAAGAGACCCAGTACTTC
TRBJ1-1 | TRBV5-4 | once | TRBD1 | CASSSRQGAEAFF | TGTGCCAGCAGTTCAAGGCAGGGGGCTGAAGCTTTCTTT
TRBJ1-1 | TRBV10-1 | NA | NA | CASSESDRNTEAFF | TGCGCCAGCAGTGAGTCGGACAGGAACACTGAAGCTTTCTTT
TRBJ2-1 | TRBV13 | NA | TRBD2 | CASSATGTSGNNEQFF | TGTGCCAGCAGCGCCACCGGGACTAGCGGAAACAATGAGCAGTTCTTC
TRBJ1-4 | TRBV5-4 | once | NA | CASSPDRRHEKLFF | TGTGCCAGCAGCCCCGACAGGCGGCATGAAAAACTGTTTTTT
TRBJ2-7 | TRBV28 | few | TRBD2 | CASSSLAGASYEQYF | TGTGCCAGCAGTTCACTAGCGGGAGCATCCTACGAGCAGTACTTC
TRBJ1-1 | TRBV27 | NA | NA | CASSLLGGNTEAFF | TGTGCCAGCAGTCTTTTGGGGGGGAACACTGAAGCTTTCTTT
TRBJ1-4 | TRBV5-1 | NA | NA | CASSLSGTTNEKLFF | TGCGCCAGCAGCTTGTCAGGGACAACTAATGAAAAACTGTTTTTT
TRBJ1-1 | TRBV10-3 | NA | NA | CAISVFGEGSTEAFF | TGTGCCATCAGTGTATTTGGGGAGGGTTCCACTGAAGCTTTCTTT
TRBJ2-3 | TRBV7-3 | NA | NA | CASSAGVATQYF | TGTGCCAGCAGCGCGGGTGTGGCTACGCAGTATTTT
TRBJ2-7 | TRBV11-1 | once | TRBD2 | CASTTSGGRREQYF | TGTGCCAGCACAACTAGCGGGGGGCGTCGCGAGCAGTACTTC
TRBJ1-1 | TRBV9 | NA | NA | CASSVVAAGIGTEAFF | TGTGCCAGCAGCGTAGTAGCGGCGGGAATTGGCACTGAAGCTTTCTTT
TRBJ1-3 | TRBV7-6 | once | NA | CASSLGGHAFISGNTIYF | TGTGCCAGCAGCTTAGGAGGACACGCATTTATCTCTGGAAACACCATATATTTT
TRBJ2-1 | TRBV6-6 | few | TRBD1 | CASSRMTGGAYNEQFF | TGTGCCAGCAGTCGGATGACAGGGGGCGCCTACAATGAGCAGTTCTTC